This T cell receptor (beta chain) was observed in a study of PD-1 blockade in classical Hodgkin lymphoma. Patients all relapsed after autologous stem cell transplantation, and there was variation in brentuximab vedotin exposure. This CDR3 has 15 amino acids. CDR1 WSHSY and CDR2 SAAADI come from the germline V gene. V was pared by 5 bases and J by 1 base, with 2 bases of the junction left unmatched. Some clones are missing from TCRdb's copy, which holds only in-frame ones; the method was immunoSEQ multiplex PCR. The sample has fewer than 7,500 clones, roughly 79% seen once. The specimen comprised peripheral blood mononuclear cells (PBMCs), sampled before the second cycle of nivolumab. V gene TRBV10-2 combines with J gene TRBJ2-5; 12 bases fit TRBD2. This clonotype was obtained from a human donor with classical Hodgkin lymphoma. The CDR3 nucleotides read TGCGCCAGCAGTTCTAGCGGGGGGGTCCAAGAGACCCAGTACTTC. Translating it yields CASSSSGGVQETQYF.